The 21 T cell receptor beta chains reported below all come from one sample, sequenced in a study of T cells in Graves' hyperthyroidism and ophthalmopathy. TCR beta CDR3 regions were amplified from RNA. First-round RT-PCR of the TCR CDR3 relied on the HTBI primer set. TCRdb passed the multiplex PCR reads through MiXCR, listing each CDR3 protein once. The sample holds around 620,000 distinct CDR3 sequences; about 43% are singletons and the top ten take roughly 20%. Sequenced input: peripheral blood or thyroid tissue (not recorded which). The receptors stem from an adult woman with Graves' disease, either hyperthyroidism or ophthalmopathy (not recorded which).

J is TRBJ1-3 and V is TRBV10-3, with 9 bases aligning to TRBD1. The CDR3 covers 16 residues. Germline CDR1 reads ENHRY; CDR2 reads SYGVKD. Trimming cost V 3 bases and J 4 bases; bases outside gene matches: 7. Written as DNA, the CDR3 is TGTGCCATCAGTGATATTTCGGACAGGGGAGGAAACACCATATATTTT. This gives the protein CAISDISDRGGNTIYF.

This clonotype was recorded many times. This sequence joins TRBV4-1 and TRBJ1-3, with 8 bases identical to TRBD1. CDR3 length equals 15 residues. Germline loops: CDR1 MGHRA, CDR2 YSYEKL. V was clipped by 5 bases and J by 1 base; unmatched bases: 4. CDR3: CASSTRTGSGNTIYF. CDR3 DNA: TGCGCCAGCAGCACCAGGACAGGGTCTGGAAACACCATATATTTT.

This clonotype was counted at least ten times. This CDR3 is CASSLGRTRETQYF. CDR3 nucleotides: TGTGCCAGCAGCTTAGGGAGGACAAGGGAGACCCAGTACTTC. The chain carries TRBV13 and TRBJ2-5, with a tentative D call TRBD1 (5 bases). The CDR3 length is 14 residues. In germline, CDR1 is PRHDT, CDR2 FYEKMQ (reference sequence). Trimming left V 0 bases short and J 5 bases short, with 10 bases between.

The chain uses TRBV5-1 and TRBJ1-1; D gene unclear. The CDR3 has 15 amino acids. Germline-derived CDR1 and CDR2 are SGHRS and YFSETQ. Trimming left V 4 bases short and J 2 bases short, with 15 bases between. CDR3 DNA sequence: TGCGCCAGCAGCCTGCGACGGGTTGCAAACACTGAAGCTTTCTTT. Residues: CASSLRRVANTEAFF.

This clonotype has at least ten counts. The CDR3 coding sequence is TGTGCCATCAGTCTCCCAGGGTTCCAAGAGACCCAGTACTTC. Amino acids: CAISLPGFQETQYF. V gene TRBV10-3 combines with J gene TRBJ2-5; TRBD1 is a possible D gene (5 bases). The CDR3 is 14 amino acids. The V gene's germline CDR1 is ENHRY and CDR2 SYGVKD. V was trimmed by 5 bases and J by 1 base, leaving 11 bases between them.

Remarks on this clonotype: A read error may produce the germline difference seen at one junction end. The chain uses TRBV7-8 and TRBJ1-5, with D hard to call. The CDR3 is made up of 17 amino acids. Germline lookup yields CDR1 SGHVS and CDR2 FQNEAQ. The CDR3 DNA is TGCGCCAGCAGCCAAGTGCTTCAGACCCCTAGCAATCAGCCCCAGCATTTT. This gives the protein CASSQVLQTPSNQPQHF.

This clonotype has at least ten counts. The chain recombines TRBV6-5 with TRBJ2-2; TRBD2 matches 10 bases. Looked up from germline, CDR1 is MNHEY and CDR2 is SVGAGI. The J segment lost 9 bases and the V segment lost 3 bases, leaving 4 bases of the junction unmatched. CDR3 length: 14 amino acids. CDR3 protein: CASSYSSGSRELFF. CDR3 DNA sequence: TGTGCCAGCAGTTATTCTAGCGGGAGTCGGGAGCTGTTTTTT.

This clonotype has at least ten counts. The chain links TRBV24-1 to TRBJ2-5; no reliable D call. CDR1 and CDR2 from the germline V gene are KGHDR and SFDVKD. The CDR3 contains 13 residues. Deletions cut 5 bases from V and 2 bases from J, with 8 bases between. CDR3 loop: CATSVGSQETQYF. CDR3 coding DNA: TGTGCCACCAGTGTAGGCTCACAAGAGACCCAGTACTTC.

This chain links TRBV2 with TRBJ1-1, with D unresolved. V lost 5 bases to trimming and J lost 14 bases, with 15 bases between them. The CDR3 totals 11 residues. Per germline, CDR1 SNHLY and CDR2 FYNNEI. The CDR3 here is CASSLFGRPFF. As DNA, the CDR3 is TGTGCCAGCAGTTTGTTCGGAAGGCCGTTCTTT.

The CDR3 coding sequence is TGTGCCAGCAGCATCGGACGGATGACTAACTATGGCTACACCTTC. Its protein product is CASSIGRMTNYGYTF. V gene TRBV7-6 combines with J gene TRBJ1-2; no firm D call. Germline V gene data show CDR1 as SGHVS and CDR2 as FNYEAQ. The CDR3 has 15 residues. V shed 5 bases and J shed 0 bases, with 13 bases lying between them.

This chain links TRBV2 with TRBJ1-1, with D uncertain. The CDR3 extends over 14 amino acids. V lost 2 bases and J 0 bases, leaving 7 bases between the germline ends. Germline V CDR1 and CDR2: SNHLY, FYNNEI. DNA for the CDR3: TGTGCCAGCAGTGAATCGTGGATGAACACTGAAGCTTTCTTT. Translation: CASSESWMNTEAFF.

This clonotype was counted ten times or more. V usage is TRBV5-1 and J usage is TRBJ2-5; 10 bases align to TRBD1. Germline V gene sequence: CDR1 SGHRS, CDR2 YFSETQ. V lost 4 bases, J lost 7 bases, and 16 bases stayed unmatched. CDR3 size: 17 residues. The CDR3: CASSPGQGNAGLGTQYF. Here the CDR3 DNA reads TGCGCCAGCAGCCCGGGACAGGGGAATGCGGGACTTGGGACCCAGTACTTC. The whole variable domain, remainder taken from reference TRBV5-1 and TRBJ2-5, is KAGVTQTPRYLIKTRGQQVTLSCSPISGHRSVSWYQQTPGQGLQFLFEYFSETQRNKGNFPGRFSGRQFSNSRSEMNVSTLELGDSALYLCASSPGQGNAGLGTQYFGPGTRLLVL.

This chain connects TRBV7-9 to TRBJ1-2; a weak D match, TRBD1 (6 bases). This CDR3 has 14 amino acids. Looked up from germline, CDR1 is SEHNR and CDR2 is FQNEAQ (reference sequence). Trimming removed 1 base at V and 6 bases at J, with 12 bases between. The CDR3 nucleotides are TGTGCCAGCAGCTTAGGTCAGGGGCCCAATGGCTACACCTTC. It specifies CASSLGQGPNGYTF.

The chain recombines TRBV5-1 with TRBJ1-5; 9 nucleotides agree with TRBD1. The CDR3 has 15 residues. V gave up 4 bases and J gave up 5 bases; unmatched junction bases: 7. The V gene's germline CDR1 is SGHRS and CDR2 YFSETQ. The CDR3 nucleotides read TGCGCCAGCAGCCGAACAGGGGGCGCATATCAGCCCCAGCATTTT. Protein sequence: CASSRTGGAYQPQHF.

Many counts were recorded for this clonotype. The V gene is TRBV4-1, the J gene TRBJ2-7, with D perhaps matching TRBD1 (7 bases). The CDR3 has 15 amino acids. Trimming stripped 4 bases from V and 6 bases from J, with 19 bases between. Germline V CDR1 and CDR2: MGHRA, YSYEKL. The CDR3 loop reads CASSLSGAQGGEQYF. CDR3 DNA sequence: TGCGCCAGCAGCCTGTCCGGGGCCCAGGGGGGCGAGCAGTACTTC.

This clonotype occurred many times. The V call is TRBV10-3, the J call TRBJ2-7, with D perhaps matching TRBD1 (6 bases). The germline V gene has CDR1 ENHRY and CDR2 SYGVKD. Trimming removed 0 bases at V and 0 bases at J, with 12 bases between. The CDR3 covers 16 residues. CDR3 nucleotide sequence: TGTGCCATCAGTGAGTCGTCCGGACAGATCTCCTACGAGCAGTACTTC. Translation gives CAISESSGQISYEQYF.

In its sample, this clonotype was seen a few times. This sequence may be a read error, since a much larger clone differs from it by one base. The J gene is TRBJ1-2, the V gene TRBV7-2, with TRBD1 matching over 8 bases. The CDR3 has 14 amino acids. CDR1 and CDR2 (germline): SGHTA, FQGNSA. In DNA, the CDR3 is TGTGCCAGCAGCTTGGACAGGGCGGTTCTTGGCCACACCTTC. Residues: CASSLDRAVLGHTF.

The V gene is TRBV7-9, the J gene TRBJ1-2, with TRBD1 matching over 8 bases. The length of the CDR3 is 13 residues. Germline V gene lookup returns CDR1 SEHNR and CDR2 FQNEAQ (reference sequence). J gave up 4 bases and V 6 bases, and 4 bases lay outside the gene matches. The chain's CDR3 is CASRYQGAYGYTF. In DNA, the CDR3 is TGTGCCAGCAGATACCAGGGGGCCTATGGCTACACCTTC.

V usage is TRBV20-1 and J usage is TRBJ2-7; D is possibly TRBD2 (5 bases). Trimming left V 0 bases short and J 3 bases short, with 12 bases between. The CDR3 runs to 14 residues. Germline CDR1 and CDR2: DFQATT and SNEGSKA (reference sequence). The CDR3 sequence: CSARDVGSNYEQYF. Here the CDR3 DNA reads TGCAGTGCTAGAGATGTGGGGAGTAACTACGAGCAGTACTTC.

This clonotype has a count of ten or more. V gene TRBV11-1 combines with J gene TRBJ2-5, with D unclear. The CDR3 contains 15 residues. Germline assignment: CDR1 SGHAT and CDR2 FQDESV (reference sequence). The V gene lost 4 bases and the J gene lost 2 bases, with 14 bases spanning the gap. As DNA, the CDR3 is TGTGCCAGCAGCTATGGGTACGAGGATCAAGAGACCCAGTACTTC. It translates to CASSYGYEDQETQYF.

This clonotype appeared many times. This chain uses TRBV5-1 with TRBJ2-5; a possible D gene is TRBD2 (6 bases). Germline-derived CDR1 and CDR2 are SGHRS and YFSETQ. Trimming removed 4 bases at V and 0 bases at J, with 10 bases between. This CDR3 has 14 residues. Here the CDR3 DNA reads TGCGCCAGCAGCCCTGGACTATACCAAGAGACCCAGTACTTC. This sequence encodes CASSPGLYQETQYF.